Below are 20 T cell receptor beta chains sequenced from a single sample in a study of liver allograft versus peripheral blood T cells. Across the study: Recipients' peripheral blood served as the comparator for T cell receptor repertoires in transplanted livers.

One entry per CDR3 protein, called by TCRdb with MiXCR from the reads. The repertoire holds over 9,000 distinct CDR3 sequences, with about a fifth as singletons. The source of these receptors is a human patient who had a liver transplant. Some T cells may trace back to the graft donor.

This chain links TRBV19 with TRBJ2-5; D is uncertain. This CDR3 has 13 amino acids. Germline V CDR1 and CDR2: LNHDA, SQIVND (reference sequence). Between the trimmed V and J ends, which lost 5 bases and 5 bases, there was a span of 12 bases. CDR3 loop: CASSFSPTETQYF. The DNA of the CDR3 is TGTGCCAGTAGTTTCTCTCCGACGGAGACCCAGTACTTC.

The table lists this clonotype with many counts. The V and J genes are TRBV5-4 and TRBJ1-2; D might be TRBD1 (6 bases). The CDR3 runs 13 residues. Trimming took off 3 bases at V and 3 bases at J, with 9 bases between the two ends. Germline lookup yields CDR1 SGHNT and CDR2 YYREEE (reference sequence). In DNA form, the CDR3 reads TGTGCCAGCAGCTCCCACAGGGACTATGGCTACACCTTC. Amino acid sequence: CASSSHRDYGYTF.

This sequence joins TRBV20-1 and TRBJ2-3, with 7 bases matching TRBD2. Germline values: CDR1 DFQATT, CDR2 SNEGSKA (reference sequence). CDR3 length: 14 amino acids. V gave up 5 bases and J gave up 4 bases; unmatched junction bases: 9. The CDR3 spells CSAGGGYVSDTQYF. Here the CDR3 DNA reads TGCAGTGCTGGGGGGGGATATGTATCAGATACGCAGTATTTT.

This clonotype occurred a few times. The chain carries TRBV18 and TRBJ2-7; a possible D gene is TRBD2 (6 bases). The CDR3 extends over 12 amino acids. With 5 bases removed from V and 3 bases from J, the gap between germline ends came to 8 bases. Looked up from germline, CDR1 is KGHSH and CDR2 is LQKENI. The CDR3 loop reads CASSTGVYEQYF. The CDR3 nucleotides read TGTGCCAGCTCAACGGGAGTCTACGAGCAGTACTTC.

This clonotype is termed medium-sized. CDR3 loop: CASSIPLSNTEAFF. CDR3 in DNA: TGTGCCAGCAGCATCCCCCTATCGAACACTGAAGCTTTCTTT. The J gene is TRBJ1-1, the V gene TRBV5-4, with D hard to call. Germline V lookup: CDR1 SGHNT, CDR2 YYREEE (reference sequence). V lost 4 bases and J 1 base, leaving 11 bases between the germline ends. The CDR3 totals 14 residues. The full variable domain, rest sourced from reference TRBV5-4 and TRBJ1-1, is ETGVTQSPTHLIKTRGQQVTLRCSSQSGHNTVSWYQQALGQGPQFIFQYYREEENGRGNFPPRFSGLQFPNYSSELNVNALELDDSALYLCASSIPLSNTEAFFGQGTRLTVV.

This clonotype is medium-sized within its sample. The chain joins TRBV27 to TRBJ1-1; 7 bases fit TRBD1. J gave up 1 base and V 5 bases, and 10 bases lay outside the gene matches. This CDR3 contains 16 residues. CDR1 and CDR2 from the germline V gene are MNHEY and SMNVEV (reference sequence). The CDR3 DNA follows: TGTGCCAGCAGTAAGATTACGGGACAGACGAACACTGAAGCTTTCTTT. It codes for CASSKITGQTNTEAFF.

In this sample, this clonotype is medium-sized. J is TRBJ1-2 and V is TRBV28; D unclear. V dropped 5 bases and J dropped 5 bases, with 15 bases sitting between them. This CDR3 has 14 amino acids. Germline values: CDR1 MDHEN, CDR2 SYDVKM. The CDR3 bases are TGTGCCAGCAGTCCCCGCGGAGAGTATTATGGCTACACCTTC. Translation gives CASSPRGEYYGYTF.

This clonotype has ten or more counts. The chain carries TRBV19 and TRBJ1-5, with TRBD1 as a possible D gene (5 bases). Trimming cost V 8 bases and J 2 bases, with 22 bases left between them. The CDR3 totals 17 residues. CDR1 and CDR2 from the germline V gene are LNHDA and SQIVND (reference sequence). CDR3 protein: CASLSVAGGVGNQPQHF. In DNA form, the CDR3 reads TGTGCCAGTCTTTCCGTTGCTGGGGGAGTCGGCAATCAGCCCCAGCATTTT.

This clonotype has just a few counts. The chain recombines TRBV20-1 with TRBJ1-2; tentative D call: TRBD1 (5 bases). Germline V gene data show CDR1 as DFQATT and CDR2 as SNEGSKA (reference sequence). The CDR3 length is 13 residues. Trimming pared 4 bases from V and 4 bases from J, leaving 13 bases between. CDR3 sequence reads: CSATGRAGYGYTF. The CDR3 DNA is TGCAGTGCTACAGGGCGGGCGGGCTATGGCTACACCTTC.

Points on this clonotype: Mismatch with germline at one junction end may stem from a read error. The chain uses TRBV5-4 and TRBJ1-1; D remains unclear. The CDR3 consists of 16 residues. The V gene's germline CDR1 is SGHNT and CDR2 YYREEE (reference sequence). The CDR3 loop reads CASSFGPMIANTEDFF. Written as DNA, the CDR3 is TGTGCCAGCAGCTTTGGACCGATGATTGCGAACACTGAAGATTTCTTT.

V gene TRBV6-1 combines with J gene TRBJ1-2; D is ambiguous. Germline V gives CDR1 MNHNS, CDR2 SASEGT. Trimming pared 9 bases from V and 1 base from J, leaving 6 bases between. The CDR3 sequence is 11 residues long. The CDR3 is CASSNNYGYTF. The CDR3 DNA reads TGTGCCAGTAGTAATAACTATGGCTACACCTTC.

By sample fraction, this clonotype is medium-sized (0.01 to 0.1%). The V call is TRBV18, the J call TRBJ2-7, with D perhaps being TRBD1 or TRBD2 (5 bases each). The CDR3 covers 15 residues. The germline V gene encodes CDR1 KGHSH and CDR2 LQKENI. Trimming cost V 3 bases and J 3 bases, with 15 bases left between them. The CDR3 sequence: CASSPSTRGRYEQYF. Written as DNA, the CDR3 is TGTGCCAGCTCACCGAGTACGAGGGGACGCTACGAGCAGTACTTC. Variable domain in full (rest from reference TRBV18 and TRBJ2-7): NAGVMQNPRHLVRRRGQEARLRCSPMKGHSHVYWYRQLPEEGLKFMVYLQKENIIDESGMPKERFSAEFPKEGPSILRIQQVVRGDSAAYFCASSPSTRGRYEQYFGPGTRLTVT.

This clonotype is medium-sized (0.01 to 0.1%) in the sample. The chain carries TRBV18 and TRBJ1-2; possible D gene TRBD1, 6 bases. This CDR3 comprises 14 residues. V was cut by 3 bases and J by 3 bases, with 11 bases left in between. Germline-derived CDR1 and CDR2 are KGHSH and LQKENI. The CDR3 reads CASSPTGRDYGYTF. CDR3 DNA: TGTGCCAGCTCACCTACAGGGAGGGACTATGGCTACACCTTC.

By share, this clonotype counts as medium-sized. The chain couples TRBV6-1 to TRBJ1-3; perhaps TRBD1 as D (5 bases). Germline CDR1 is MNHNS and CDR2 is SASEGT. The CDR3 is 15 residues long. With 7 bases removed from V and 4 bases from J, the gap between germline ends came to 17 bases. This CDR3 reads CASIDTGGNGNTIYF. In nucleotides, the CDR3 is TGTGCCAGCATAGATACGGGGGGAAACGGAAACACCATATATTTT.

This chain links TRBV20-1 with TRBJ1-2; perhaps TRBD1 as D (6 bases). Trimming shortened V by 6 bases and J by 6 bases, and 14 bases separated the two germline ends. The germline V gene has CDR1 DFQATT and CDR2 SNEGSKA (reference sequence). This CDR3 comprises 12 residues. For the CDR3, the DNA is TGCAGTGCGCTAGAGGGGGGCAATGGCTACACCTTC. Residues: CSALEGGNGYTF.

The chain joins TRBV25-1 to TRBJ1-6; D unresolved. Looked up from germline, CDR1 is MGHDK and CDR2 is SYGVNS. The germline V and J ends were trimmed by 1 base and 8 bases, with 6 bases remaining between them. The CDR3 has 13 residues. The CDR3 loop reads CASSELGYSPLHF. In DNA, the CDR3 is TGTGCCAGCAGTGAATTGGGGTATTCACCCCTCCACTTT.

Within the sample, this clonotype is medium-sized. The V gene is TRBV29-1, the J gene TRBJ2-7, with 7 nucleotides matching TRBD1. The CDR3 spans 17 residues. The germline V gene encodes CDR1 SQVTM and CDR2 ANQGSEA. Trimming removed 5 bases from V and 0 bases from J; junction bases left unmatched: 16. This chain's CDR3 is CSVSAGRGTSYSYEQYF. The CDR3 bases are TGCAGCGTTTCCGCGGGCAGGGGGACCTCCTACTCCTACGAGCAGTACTTC.

This clonotype counts as medium-sized. The V call is TRBV19, the J call TRBJ1-1, with D maybe TRBD1 (6 bases). V lost 4 bases and J lost 0, with 12 bases in between. CDR1 is LNHDA, CDR2 SQIVND, per germline (reference sequence). CDR3 length: 15 amino acids. The CDR3 coding sequence is TGTGCCAGTAGTAAGGACAGAAACTTGAACACTGAAGCTTTCTTT. Residues: CASSKDRNLNTEAFF.

This clonotype turned up a few times. The chain is built from TRBV30 and TRBJ1-4; TRBD1 aligns across 7 bases. The CDR3 extends over 12 amino acids. In germline, CDR1 is GTSNPN, CDR2 SVGIG (reference sequence). J lost 8 bases, V lost 7 bases, and 7 bases had no gene match. CDR3 sequence reads: CASRTGGEKLFF. The CDR3 DNA follows: TGTGCCTCTCGGACAGGCGGGGAAAAACTGTTTTTT.

The V and J genes are TRBV19 and TRBJ2-5, with 10 bases lining up with TRBD1. The V gene end was trimmed by 10 bases and the J gene end by 5 bases; junction bases not matched to a gene: 13. The CDR3 loop spans 15 amino acids. Looked up from germline, CDR1 is LNHDA and CDR2 is SQIVND (reference sequence). The CDR3 region has the DNA TGTGCCACCCAGGACGCGGGACAGGGGCGGGAGACCCAGTACTTC. This gives the protein CATQDAGQGRETQYF.